This T cell receptor beta chain comes out of a study of neurological immune-mediated disorders. MiXCR, run by TCRdb on the 5' RACE reads, gives a single entry per CDR3 protein. The table shows about 82,000 distinct CDR3 sequences, with 2.5% to 3% occurring only once. This CDR3 has 13 residues. The V and J ends lost 0 bases and 6 bases respectively, with 12 bases between them. The germline V gene has CDR1 DFQATT and CDR2 SNEGSKA (reference sequence). This clonotype was recorded many times. The clonotype was recovered from a woman aged 25 to 39 with multiple sclerosis. The sequenced sample consisted of PBMCs. The chain has TRBV20-1 and TRBJ2-7; possibly TRBD2 for D (6 bases). Written as DNA, the CDR3 is TGCAGTGCTAGAGACGGACCGGGAGCCGAGCAGTACTTC. Its translation is CSARDGPGAEQYF.